This TCR beta chain originates from a study of Ad26.COV2.S vaccination and SARS-CoV-2 variants. Study at large: Ad26.COV2.S shots went into the muscle once or twice, 56 days apart.

Trimming took 4 bases from V and 3 from J; bases not matched to a gene: 12. Germline CDR1 is SQVTM and CDR2 is ANQGSEA. The CDR3 consists of 15 residues. Remarks on this clone: Its antigen is unknown.

The sample's treatment: over 15 received Ad26.COV2.S at low or high dose, single or two shots; about 5 received placebo; per-sample allocation not given. Samples came from day 63 after the first vaccine or placebo injection. Study-wide findings and caveats: There was a possibility that the TCR breadth and depth analyses underestimated total T cell responses.

Sequencing used immunoSEQ multiplex PCR; TCRdb keeps in-frame clones, though not all of them. The sample includes some 320,000 clones, around 81% of them seen just once. The J gene is TRBJ2-7, the V gene TRBV29-1; 7 bases map to TRBD1. The receptor's source is a person aged 18 to 59 who received the Ad26.COV2.S COVID-19 vaccine or a placebo. Material: peripheral blood, obtained in a trial of Ad26.COV2.S vaccine versus placebo. This CDR3 is CSVAPGQEINYEQYF. CDR3 nucleotides: TGCAGCGTTGCCCCAGGACAGGAGATCAACTACGAGCAGTACTTC.